Listed below are T cell receptor beta chains from one sample, sequenced in a study of blood T cells in healthy people across ages. TCRdb independently ran MiXCR on the 5' RACE reads; one entry per CDR3 protein. The table lists about 1 million distinct CDR3 sequences, 40% to 45% of them singletons. The sample taken for sequencing was blood. The source of these receptors is a woman between 55 and 75 years old in good health. Both conserved end residues are part of each CDR3. D genes are given only for firm matches. Clone size is not always given. Where it is, it says once, few, many or a class for expanded clones.

v_gene	abundance	d_gene	j_gene	CDR3aa	CDR3nt
TRBV6-2/TRBV6-3	-	TRBD2	TRBJ2-7	CASLPSLAGRMLEQYF	TGTGCCAGCCTCCCCAGCCTAGCGGGACGAATGTTAGAGCAGTACTTC
TRBV18	few	-	TRBJ2-5	CASSPPGRFQETQYF	TGTGCCAGCTCACCACCGGGGCGCTTTCAAGAGACCCAGTACTTC
TRBV2	few	-	TRBJ2-1	CASSEGGAVNEQFF	TGTGCCAGCAGTGAGGGGGGGGCTGTCAATGAGCAGTTCTTC
TRBV6-6	-	-	TRBJ2-1	CASIARRGHYSYNEQFF	TGTGCCAGCATTGCCCGGAGGGGCCATTACTCCTACAATGAGCAGTTCTTC
TRBV9	-	-	TRBJ2-1	CASSPRDASSYNEQFF	TGTGCCAGCAGCCCCCGTGATGCCAGCTCCTACAATGAGCAGTTCTTC
TRBV6-6	-	-	TRBJ2-5	CASSYEGIAFGDEQYF	TGTGCCAGCAGTTACGAAGGCATAGCGTTCGGCGATGAGCAGTACTTC
TRBV20-1	few	TRBD2	TRBJ2-7	CSAREIAGHEQYF	TGCAGTGCTAGAGAGATAGCGGGACACGAGCAGTACTTC
TRBV12-3/TRBV12-4	-	TRBD2	TRBJ2-7	CASSFIAGHNEQYF	TGTGCCAGCAGTTTCATAGCGGGGCACAATGAGCAGTACTTC
TRBV9	-	-	TRBJ2-5	CASSPGERPERETQYF	TGTGCCAGCAGCCCCGGCGAGCGACCGGAGAGGGAGACCCAGTACTTC
TRBV20-1	few	TRBD2	TRBJ2-3	CSARKAGSTDTQYF	TGCAGTGCTAGAAAAGCGGGAAGCACAGATACGCAGTATTTT
TRBV20-1	-	TRBD2	TRBJ2-7	CSARPGTSGVGEQYF	TGCAGTGCTAGACCAGGGACTAGCGGGGTGGGCGAGCAGTACTTC
TRBV4-1	-	TRBD1	TRBJ2-7	CASSQQGWRLGTGQYEQYF	TGCGCCAGCAGCCAACAGGGGTGGAGGCTCGGGACAGGACAATACGAGCAGTACTTC
TRBV7-2	-	TRBD1	TRBJ2-3	CANSKGAGDTQYF	TGTGCCAACAGCAAGGGGGCGGGAGATACGCAGTATTTT
TRBV18	-	-	TRBJ2-7	CASSPPASVHEQYF	TGTGCCAGCTCACCACCGGCTAGCGTGCACGAGCAGTACTTC
TRBV7-3	few	-	TRBJ2-1	CASSWRANEQFF	TGTGCCAGCTCTTGGAGGGCCAATGAGCAGTTCTTC
TRBV20-1	-	-	TRBJ1-2	CSAPPPGDRSYGYTF	TGCAGTGCTCCCCCCCCCGGAGACAGGTCTTATGGCTACACCTTC
TRBV6-2/TRBV6-3	-	-	TRBJ2-3	CASSYWRGRTDTQYF	TGTGCCAGCAGTTACTGGCGGGGCCGCACAGATACGCAGTATTTT
TRBV10-3	-	TRBD1	TRBJ2-7	CAIRGASGQVTYEQYF	TGTGCCATCAGGGGGGCCTCAGGACAGGTAACCTACGAGCAGTACTTC
TRBV27	few	TRBD2	TRBJ2-7	CASSGWGGESYEQYF	TGTGCCAGCAGTGGTTGGGGGGGGGAGTCCTACGAGCAGTACTTC
TRBV18	-	TRBD1	TRBJ2-2	CASSRTGGNTGELFF	TGTGCCAGCTCACGGACAGGGGGCAACACCGGGGAGCTGTTTTTT
TRBV29-1	-	TRBD2	TRBJ2-3	CSVVTSGGTDTQYF	TGCAGCGTTGTAACTAGCGGGGGCACAGATACGCAGTATTTT
TRBV27	few	-	TRBJ1-5	CASSLRGQPQHF	TGTGCCAGCAGTTTAAGAGGTCAGCCCCAGCATTTT
TRBV6-5	few	-	TRBJ2-5	CASSRFQQGMGEQYF	TGTGCCAGCAGCCGGTTCCAGCAGGGAATGGGGGAGCAGTACTTC
TRBV15	many	-	TRBJ2-5	CATSRDREETQYF	TGTGCCACCAGCAGAGACCGAGAAGAGACCCAGTACTTC
TRBV7-2	-	-	TRBJ1-5	CVSSFVGQPQHF	TGTGTCAGCAGCTTTGTGGGTCAGCCCCAGCATTTT
TRBV7-9	-	-	TRBJ2-7	CASSPLYGQYF	TGTGCCAGCAGCCCCCTGTACGGGCAGTACTTC
TRBV20-1	-	TRBD2	TRBJ2-7	CSARGPLAGARYEQYF	TGCAGTGCTAGGGGCCCACTAGCGGGAGCCCGCTACGAGCAGTACTTC
TRBV10-3	-	-	TRBJ1-2	CAISELLGQYGHTF	TGTGCCATCAGTGAGCTCCTCGGACAGTATGGCCACACCTTC
TRBV29-1	-	-	TRBJ1-2	CVTTEGPRDGYTF	TGCGTAACAACGGAGGGTCCAAGGGATGGCTACACCTTC
TRBV5-1	-	TRBD1	TRBJ1-1	CASSLDLTGSTEAFF	TGCGCCAGCAGCTTGGACCTGACAGGGAGCACTGAAGCTTTCTTT
TRBV2	-	-	TRBJ2-7	CASSEALVGYEQYF	TGTGCCAGCAGTGAAGCCCTCGTAGGATACGAGCAGTACTTC
TRBV6-6	once	-	TRBJ2-2	CASSTPGTGELFF	TGTGCCAGCAGTACCCCGGGGACCGGGGAGCTGTTTTTT
TRBV20-1	once	-	TRBJ2-3	CSAEDRRGVTQYF	TGCAGTGCTGAAGACCGTAGGGGAGTTACGCAGTATTTT
TRBV5-1	once	-	TRBJ1-1	CASSLTLQNTEAFF	TGCGCCAGCAGCTTAACTCTACAAAACACTGAAGCTTTCTTT
TRBV10-3	-	TRBD2	TRBJ2-5	CAISELGLAGVGQETQYF	TGTGCCATCAGTGAGCTGGGTCTAGCGGGAGTGGGGCAAGAGACCCAGTACTTC
TRBV15	-	-	TRBJ2-1	CATSRGRGRGSYNEQFF	TGTGCCACCAGCAGAGGCAGGGGCAGGGGCAGCTACAATGAGCAGTTCTTC
TRBV15	many	TRBD2	TRBJ2-7	CATRSGSSYEQYF	TGTGCCACCAGAAGCGGGAGTTCCTACGAGCAGTACTTC
TRBV2	few	-	TRBJ2-2	CASTIGTPTGELFF	TGTGCCAGCACAATAGGGACCCCCACCGGGGAGCTGTTTTTT
TRBV12-3/TRBV12-4	-	-	TRBJ1-2	CASNSPGTLYGYTF	TGTGCCAGCAACTCCCCAGGAACCCTCTATGGCTACACCTTC
TRBV4-1	few	TRBD2	TRBJ2-5	CASSQSFLGGSEETQYF	TGCGCCAGCAGCCAGAGTTTTTTGGGCGGGAGCGAAGAGACCCAGTACTTC
TRBV25-1	-	-	TRBJ2-3	CASVPGYTDTQYF	TGTGCCAGCGTGCCAGGTTACACAGATACGCAGTATTTT
TRBV28	few	TRBD1	TRBJ1-1	CASSLGTGGFAEAFF	TGTGCCAGCAGTTTGGGAACAGGGGGGTTCGCTGAAGCTTTCTTT
TRBV29-1	-	-	TRBJ1-2	CSVERRSGYTF	TGCAGCGTTGAACGCAGGTCTGGCTACACCTTC
TRBV20-1	few	TRBD2	TRBJ2-1	CSAHPSGSSVYNEQFF	TGCAGTGCTCATCCTAGCGGGAGCTCGGTTTACAATGAGCAGTTCTTC
TRBV28	few	TRBD2	TRBJ2-3	CASRLAGVQDTQYF	TGTGCCAGCAGATTAGCGGGAGTACAAGATACGCAGTATTTT
TRBV3-1	few	-	TRBJ2-7	CASSQVHHEQYF	TGTGCCAGCAGCCAAGTTCACCACGAGCAGTACTTC
TRBV7-3	few	-	TRBJ1-5	CASSLRVDQPQHF	TGTGCCAGCAGTTTAAGGGTGGATCAGCCCCAGCATTTT
TRBV11-2	few	TRBD2	TRBJ2-6	CASSAGTSGNVLTF	TGTGCCAGCAGCGCTGGGACTAGCGGGAACGTCCTGACTTTC
TRBV29-1	few	-	TRBJ2-1	CSVQPGDNEQFF	TGCAGCGTCCAGCCTGGGGACAATGAGCAGTTCTTC
TRBV10-3	-	TRBD1	TRBJ1-2	CAISRDRGYGYTF	TGTGCCATCAGCCGGGACAGGGGCTATGGCTACACCTTC
TRBV15	-	TRBD2	TRBJ2-3	CATSSVAGRTTDTQYF	TGTGCCACCAGCAGCGTAGCGGGCAGGACCACAGATACGCAGTATTTT
TRBV29-1	-	-	TRBJ2-7	CSVENDSLPHEQYF	TGCAGCGTTGAGAACGACAGTTTGCCCCACGAGCAGTACTTC
TRBV6-2/TRBV6-3	-	-	TRBJ2-1	CASSSWGPKETQFF	TGTGCCAGCAGTTCCTGGGGGCCGAAAGAGACCCAGTTCTTC
TRBV21-1	-	-	TRBJ2-7	CASRIEGRNYEQYF	TGTGCCAGCAGGATAGAGGGACGCAACTACGAGCAGTACTTC
TRBV5-1	few	TRBD2	TRBJ2-5	CASSLASRLAGGETQYF	TGCGCCAGCAGCTTGGCCAGTCGACTAGCGGGAGGAGAGACCCAGTACTTC
TRBV5-4	few	TRBD1	TRBJ2-1	CASSKDRGDEQFF	TGTGCCAGCAGCAAAGACAGGGGTGATGAGCAGTTCTTC
TRBV6-6	few	-	TRBJ2-5	CASGSGAGTQYF	TGTGCCAGCGGGTCGGGAGCGGGGACCCAGTACTTC
TRBV7-2	-	TRBD2	TRBJ2-5	CASSKRLAGVRETQYF	TGTGCCAGCAGCAAAAGACTAGCGGGAGTTCGCGAGACCCAGTACTTC